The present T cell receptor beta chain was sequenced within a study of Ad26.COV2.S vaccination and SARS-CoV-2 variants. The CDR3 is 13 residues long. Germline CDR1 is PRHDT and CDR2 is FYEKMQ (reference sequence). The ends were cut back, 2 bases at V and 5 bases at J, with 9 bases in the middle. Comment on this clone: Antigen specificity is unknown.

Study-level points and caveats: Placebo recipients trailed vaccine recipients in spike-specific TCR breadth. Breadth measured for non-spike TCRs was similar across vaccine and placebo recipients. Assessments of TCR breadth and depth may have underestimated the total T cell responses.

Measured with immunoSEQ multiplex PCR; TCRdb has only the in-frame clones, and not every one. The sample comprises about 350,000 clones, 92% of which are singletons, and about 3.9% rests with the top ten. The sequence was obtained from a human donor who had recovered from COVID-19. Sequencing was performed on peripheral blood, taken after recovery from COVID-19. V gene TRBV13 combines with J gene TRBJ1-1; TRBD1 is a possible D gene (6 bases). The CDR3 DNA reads TGTGCCAGCAGCTTAAGGGGGGGTACTGAAGCTTTCTTT. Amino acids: CASSLRGGTEAFF.